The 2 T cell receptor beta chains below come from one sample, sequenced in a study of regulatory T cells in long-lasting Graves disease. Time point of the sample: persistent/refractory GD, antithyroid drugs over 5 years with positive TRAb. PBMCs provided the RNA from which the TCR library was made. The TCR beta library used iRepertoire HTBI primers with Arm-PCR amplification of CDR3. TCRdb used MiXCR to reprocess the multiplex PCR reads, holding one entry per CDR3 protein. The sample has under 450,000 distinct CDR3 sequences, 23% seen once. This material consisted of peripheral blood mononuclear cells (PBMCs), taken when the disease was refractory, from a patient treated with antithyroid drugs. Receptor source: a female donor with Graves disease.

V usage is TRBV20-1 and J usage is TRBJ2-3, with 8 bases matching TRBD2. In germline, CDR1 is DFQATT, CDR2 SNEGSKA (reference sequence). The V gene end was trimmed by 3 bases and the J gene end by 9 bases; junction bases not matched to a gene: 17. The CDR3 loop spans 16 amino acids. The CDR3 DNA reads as TGCAGTGCTAGCCCCGTCGGCAGCGGGGGTGGGGAGACGCAGTATTTT. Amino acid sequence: CSASPVGSGGGETQYF.

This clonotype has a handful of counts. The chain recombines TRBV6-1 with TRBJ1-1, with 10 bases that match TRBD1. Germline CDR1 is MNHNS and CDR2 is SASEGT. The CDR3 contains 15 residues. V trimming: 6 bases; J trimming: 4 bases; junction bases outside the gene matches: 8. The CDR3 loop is CASSRKGTGATEAFF. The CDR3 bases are TGTGCCAGCAGCCGAAAAGGGACAGGGGCCACTGAAGCTTTCTTT.